These 14 T cell receptor beta chains share one sample of origin, sequenced in a study of CD8+ T cells in alopecia areata. Treatment defined: oral pan-JAK inhibitor, 5-10 mg twice daily. cDNA prepared by RNA extraction and subsequent reverse transcription served as the template for sequencing. Using immunoSEQ multiplex PCR, the repertoire was profiled, and TCRdb retains in-frame clones only, with some absent. This table holds about 42,000 clones, about two thirds found once. The sequences come from CD8+ T cells sorted from blood, collected at week 4, from a patient treated with tofacitinib. These receptors came from a human donor with alopecia areata.

The chain recombines TRBV29-1 with TRBJ1-1; the D is unclear. The CDR3 covers 11 residues. The V gene's germline CDR1 is SQVTM and CDR2 ANQGSEA. The V gene lost 5 bases and the J gene lost 0 bases, with 4 bases spanning the gap. CDR3 nucleotide sequence: TGCAGCGTTTGGGTGAACACTGAAGCTTTCTTT. Its protein product is CSVWVNTEAFF.

A few counts support this clone. The CDR3 loop is CSPGQGSEQYF. CDR3 bases: TGCTCCCCGGGACAGGGTAGCGAGCAGTACTTC. V usage is TRBV20-1 and J usage is TRBJ2-7; 9 nucleotides match TRBD1. Germline-derived CDR1 and CDR2 are DFQATT and SNEGSKA (reference sequence). The CDR3 has 11 amino acids.

This clone was observed a single time. The chain links TRBV14 to TRBJ2-6, with 7 bases aligning to TRBD1. With V trimmed by 1 base and J by 16 bases, 7 bases remained unmatched. CDR1 and CDR2 from the germline V gene are SGHDN and FVKESK. This CDR3 spans 13 amino acids. This chain's CDR3 is CASSQGQGGPLTF. CDR3 nucleotide sequence: TGTGCCAGCAGCCAAGGACAGGGCGGACCTCTGACTTTC. Full variable domain (rest looked up from reference TRBV14 and TRBJ2-6): EAGVTQFPSHSVIEKGQTVTLRCDPISGHDNLYWYRRVMGKEIKFLLHFVKESKQDESGMPNNRFLAERTGGTYSTLKVQPAELEDSGVYFCASSQGQGGPLTFGAGSRLTVL.

This clone was counted only a few times. The chain carries TRBV30 and TRBJ1-2; no clear D. This CDR3 is 12 amino acids long. Trimming cost V 7 bases and J 7 bases, with 16 bases left between them. CDR1 is GTSNPN, CDR2 SVGIG, per germline (reference sequence). CDR3 sequence reads: CALTLGVFGYTF. CDR3 nucleotides: TGTGCCTTAACACTCGGGGTGTTTGGCTACACCTTC.

This clone was detected only a few times. The chain has TRBV30 and TRBJ1-2; 7 bases are a match to TRBD1. The ends lost 5 bases at V and 4 bases at J; junction bases unmatched: 16. The CDR3 covers 16 residues. Germline CDR1 reads GTSNPN; CDR2 reads SVGIG (reference sequence). As DNA, the CDR3 is TGTGCCTGGGGGGTGAGCACAGGGGATTTCGTCTATGGCTACACCTTC. This encodes CAWGVSTGDFVYGYTF.

This clone turned up a few times. This sequence joins TRBV6-4 and TRBJ2-2, with TRBD2 matching over 15 bases. V trimming: 2 bases; J trimming: 5 bases; junction bases outside the gene matches: 0. Germline CDR1 is MRHNA and CDR2 is SNTAGT. This CDR3 is 16 amino acids long. The CDR3 sequence is CASSDGTSGGTGELFF. The CDR3 nucleotides are TGTGCCAGCAGTGACGGGACTAGCGGGGGGACCGGGGAGCTGTTTTTT.

This clone occurred a few times. The V and J genes are TRBV30 and TRBJ2-1; TRBD1 matches 10 bases. The CDR3 covers 13 residues. The V gene end was trimmed by 5 bases and the J gene end by 7 bases; junction bases not matched to a gene: 5. Germline V lookup: CDR1 GTSNPN, CDR2 SVGIG (reference sequence). CDR3 nucleotide sequence: TGTGCCTGGGAACTGGGACAGGGGAATGAGCAGTTCTTC. Amino acids: CAWELGQGNEQFF.

The table lists this clone with a count of one. This chain connects TRBV5-1 to TRBJ2-7, with D perhaps matching TRBD2 (7 bases). Germline-derived CDR1 and CDR2 are SGHRS and YFSETQ. The CDR3 is 14 amino acids. Trimming removed 4 bases at V and 5 bases at J, with 16 bases between. The CDR3 DNA reads TGCGCCAGCAGCACCTCGGGGGGCATACACGAGCAGTACTTC. Its protein is CASSTSGGIHEQYF.

The V and J genes are TRBV29-1 and TRBJ1-2; possibly TRBD1 for D (5 bases). CDR3 size: 12 residues. From germline, CDR1 is SQVTM and CDR2 ANQGSEA. V lost 6 bases and J lost 6, with 14 bases in between. The CDR3 coding sequence is TGCAGCGTGCAGGGAGGACGGGATGGCTACACCTTC. Encoded protein: CSVQGGRDGYTF.

The rearrangement uses TRBV30 and TRBJ1-5, with D hard to call. The CDR3 totals 14 residues. V was cut by 0 bases and J by 4 bases, with 10 bases left in between. CDR1 is GTSNPN and CDR2 is SVGIG in the germline V gene (reference sequence). The CDR3 coding sequence is TGTGCCTGGAGTGTAGGGCTAACAAATCAGCCCCAGCATTTT. The encoded protein is CAWSVGLTNQPQHF.

This clone appeared once. V is TRBV7-9 and J is TRBJ2-1, with D perhaps TRBD2 (5 bases). Trimming took off 5 bases at V and 3 bases at J, with 14 bases between the two ends. The CDR3 has 15 amino acids. Germline assignment: CDR1 SEHNR and CDR2 FQNEAQ (reference sequence). The CDR3 region is CASSPRWAGYNEQFF. CDR3 sequence (DNA): TGTGCCAGCAGCCCGAGGTGGGCGGGCTACAATGAGCAGTTCTTC.

The chain couples TRBV19 to TRBJ2-7; D is unclear. CDR1 is LNHDA and CDR2 is SQIVND in the germline V gene (reference sequence). V was shortened by 5 bases and J by 6 bases, with 20 bases between the two germline ends. The length of the CDR3 is 15 residues. CDR3 region: CASSPRAGRVSEQYF. As DNA, the CDR3 is TGTGCCAGTAGTCCCCGGGCAGGCCGTGTCTCCGAGCAGTACTTC.

The chain employs TRBV19 and TRBJ1-5, with D hard to call. Trimming removed 7 bases from V and 3 bases from J, with 10 bases in between. The CDR3 is made up of 13 amino acids. Germline assignment: CDR1 LNHDA and CDR2 SQIVND (reference sequence). For the CDR3, the DNA is TGTGCCAGTAAGAGGGAGAACAATCAGCCCCAGCATTTT. As protein: CASKRENNQPQHF.

The rearrangement links TRBV27 to TRBJ1-6; possibly TRBD1 for D (5 bases). With 4 bases removed from V and 8 bases from J, the gap between germline ends came to 21 bases. Germline CDR1 is MNHEY and CDR2 is SMNVEV (reference sequence). The CDR3 is 17 residues long. CDR3 in amino acids: CASSSSLGHIDDSPLHF. The CDR3 DNA follows: TGTGCCAGCAGTTCCTCCCTTGGACACATTGATGATTCACCCCTCCACTTT.